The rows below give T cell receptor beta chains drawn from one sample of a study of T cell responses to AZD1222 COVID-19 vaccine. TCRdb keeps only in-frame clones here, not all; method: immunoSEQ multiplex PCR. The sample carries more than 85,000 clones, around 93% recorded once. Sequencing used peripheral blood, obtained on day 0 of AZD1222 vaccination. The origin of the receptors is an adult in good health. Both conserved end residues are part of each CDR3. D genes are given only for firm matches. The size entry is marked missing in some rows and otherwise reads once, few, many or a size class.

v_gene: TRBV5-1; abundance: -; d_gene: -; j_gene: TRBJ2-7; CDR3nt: TGCGCCAGCAGCTCGGGCCTTAGGAGCGAGCAGTACTTC; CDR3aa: CASSSGLRSEQYF
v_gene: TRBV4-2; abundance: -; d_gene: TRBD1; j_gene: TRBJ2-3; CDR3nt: TGTGCCAGCAGCCAAGAGGGGGACAGGGGAGGAGATACGCAGTATTTT; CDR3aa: CASSQEGDRGGDTQYF
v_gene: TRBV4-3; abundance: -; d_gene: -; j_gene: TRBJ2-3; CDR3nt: TGCGCCAGCAGCCAAGATAGGTCAGGGGGGTCAGATACGCAGTATTTT; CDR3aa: CASSQDRSGGSDTQYF
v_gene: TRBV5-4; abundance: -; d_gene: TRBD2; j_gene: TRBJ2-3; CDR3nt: TGTGCCAGCAGCTTGAGAGCGGGGGGGACAGATACGCAGTATTTT; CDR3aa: CASSLRAGGTDTQYF
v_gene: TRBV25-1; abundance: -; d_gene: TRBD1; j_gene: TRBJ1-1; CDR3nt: TGTGCCAGCAGTGCCCGACAGGGAAACACTGAAGCTTTCTTT; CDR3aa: CASSARQGNTEAFF
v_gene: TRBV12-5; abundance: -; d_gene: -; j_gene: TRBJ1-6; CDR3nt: TGTGCTAGTGGTTTGACCGTTACCAAGGCAAATAGTTCACCCCTCCACTTT; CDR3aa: CASGLTVTKANSSPLHF
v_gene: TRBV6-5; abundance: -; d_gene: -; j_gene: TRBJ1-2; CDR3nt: TGTGCCAGCAGTTACTCGTCCGCGAGAAACTATGGCTACACCTTC; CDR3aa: CASSYSSARNYGYTF
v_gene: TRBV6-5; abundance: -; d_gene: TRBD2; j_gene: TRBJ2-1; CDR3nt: TGTGCCAGCAGTTACGAGGCTAGCGGGGGGGGAGATGAGCAGTTCTTC; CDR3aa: CASSYEASGGGDEQFF
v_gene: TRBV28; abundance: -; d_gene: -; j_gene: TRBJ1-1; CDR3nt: TGTGCCAGCATAGGGGACACTGAAGCTTTCTTT; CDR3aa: CASIGDTEAFF
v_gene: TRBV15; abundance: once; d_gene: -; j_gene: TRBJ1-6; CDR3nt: TGTGCCACCAGCAGAGATCCCCCAGGGGTCGCGGCACCCCTCCACTTT; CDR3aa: CATSRDPPGVAAPLHF
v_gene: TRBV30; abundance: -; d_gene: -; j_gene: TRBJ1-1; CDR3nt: TGTGCCTGGAGTGTACAGAGTGACACTGAAGCTTTCTTT; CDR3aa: CAWSVQSDTEAFF
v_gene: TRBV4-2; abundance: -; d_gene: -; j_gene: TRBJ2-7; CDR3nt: TGTGCCAGCAGCCCTGGGCAGGTGCAGCATCAGGGGCAGTACTTC; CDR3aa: CASSPGQVQHQGQYF
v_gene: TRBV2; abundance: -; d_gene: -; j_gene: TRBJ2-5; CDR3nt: TGTGCCAGCAGTGATTCAGGGCAAGAGACCCAGTACTTC; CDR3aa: CASSDSGQETQYF
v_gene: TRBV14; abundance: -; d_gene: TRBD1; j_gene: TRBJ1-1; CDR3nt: TGTGCCAGCAGCCAAGAGGCCCGGGACAGAGGCACTGAAGCTTTCTTT; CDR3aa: CASSQEARDRGTEAFF
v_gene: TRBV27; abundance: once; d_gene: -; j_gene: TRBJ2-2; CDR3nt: TGTGCCAGCAGTTCGTATCTAGGGGGTGGTTGGCTGTTTTTT; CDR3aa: CASSSYLGGGWLFF
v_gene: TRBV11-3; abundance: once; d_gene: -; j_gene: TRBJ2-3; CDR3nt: TGTGCCAGCAGCTTAGGGACCCTAGGCACAGATACGCAGTATTTT; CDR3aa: CASSLGTLGTDTQYF
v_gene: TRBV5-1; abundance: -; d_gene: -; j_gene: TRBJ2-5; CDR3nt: TGCGCCAGCAGACCAGGTAGTGGAGAGACCCAGTACTTC; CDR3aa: CASRPGSGETQYF
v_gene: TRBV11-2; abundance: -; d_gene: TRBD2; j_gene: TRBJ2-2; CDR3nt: TGTGCCAGCAGCTTTAGACTTAAAGCGGGAGGGCACACCGGGGAGCTGTTTTTT; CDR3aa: CASSFRLKAGGHTGELFF
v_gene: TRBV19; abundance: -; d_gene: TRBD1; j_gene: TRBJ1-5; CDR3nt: TGTGCCAGTAGTATAGATAAGGGACAGGGGGCTTATCAGCCCCAGCATTTT; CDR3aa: CASSIDKGQGAYQPQHF
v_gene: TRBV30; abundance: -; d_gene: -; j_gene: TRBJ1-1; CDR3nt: TGTGCCTGGATGGTGAGCACTGAAGCTTTCTTT; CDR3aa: CAWMVSTEAFF
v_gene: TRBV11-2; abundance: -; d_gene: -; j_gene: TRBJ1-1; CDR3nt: TGTGCCAGCAGCTTTTCGGAGAACACTGAAGCTTTCTTT; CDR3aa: CASSFSENTEAFF
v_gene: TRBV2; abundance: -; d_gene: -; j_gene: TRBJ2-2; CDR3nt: TGTGCCAGCAGTGAAGAAGGTCTCGCGAACACCGGGGAGCTGTTTTTT; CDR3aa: CASSEEGLANTGELFF
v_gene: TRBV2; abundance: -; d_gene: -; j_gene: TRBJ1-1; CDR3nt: TGTGCCAGCAGGGGAGGCATCATGAACACTGAAGCTTTCTTT; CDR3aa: CASRGGIMNTEAFF
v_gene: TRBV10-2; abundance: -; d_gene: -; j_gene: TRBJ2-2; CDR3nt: TGCGCCAGCAGTGCACGACCAAACACCGGGGAGCTGTTTTTT; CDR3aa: CASSARPNTGELFF
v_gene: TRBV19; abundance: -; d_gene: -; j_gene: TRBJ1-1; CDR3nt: TGTGCCAGTAGTATTGGGGGGCGCCAGGGGACTGAAGCTTTCTTT; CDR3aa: CASSIGGRQGTEAFF
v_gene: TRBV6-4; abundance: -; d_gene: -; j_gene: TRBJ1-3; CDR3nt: TGTGCCAGCAGTGACCCCAGGGGACGTGGAGGAAACACCATATATTTT; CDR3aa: CASSDPRGRGGNTIYF
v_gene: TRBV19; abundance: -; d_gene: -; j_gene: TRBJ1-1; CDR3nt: TGTGCCAGTAGTATAGATGGGACATTTCAGGAAGCTTTCTTT; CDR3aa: CASSIDGTFQEAFF
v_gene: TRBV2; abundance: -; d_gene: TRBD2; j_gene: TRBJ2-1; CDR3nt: TGTGCCAGCAGTGCGGCAAGCGGGAGTTTTAATGAGCAGTTCTTC; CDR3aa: CASSAASGSFNEQFF
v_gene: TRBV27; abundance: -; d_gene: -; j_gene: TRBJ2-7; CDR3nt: TGTGCCAGCAGTTTCAGGGAGCCCCCTTTCGAGCAGTACTTC; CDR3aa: CASSFREPPFEQYF
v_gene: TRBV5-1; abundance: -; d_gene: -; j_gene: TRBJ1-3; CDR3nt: TGCGCCAGCAGGGATCTGAGGGCGTCGGGAAACACCATATATTTT; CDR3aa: CASRDLRASGNTIYF
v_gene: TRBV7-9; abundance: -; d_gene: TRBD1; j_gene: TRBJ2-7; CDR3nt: TGTGCCAGCAGCTTAAGGGGGGGGACAGGGGCCCACGAGCAGTACTTC; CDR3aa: CASSLRGGTGAHEQYF
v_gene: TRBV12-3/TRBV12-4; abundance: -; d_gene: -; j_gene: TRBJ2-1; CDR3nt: TGTGCCAGCAGTTTAGGACCTCGGAATGAGCAGTTCTTC; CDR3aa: CASSLGPRNEQFF
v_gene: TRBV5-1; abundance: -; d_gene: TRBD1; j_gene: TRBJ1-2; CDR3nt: TGCGCCAGCAGCTCGGGACAGGGGACCCGGGACTATGGCTACACCTTC; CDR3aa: CASSSGQGTRDYGYTF
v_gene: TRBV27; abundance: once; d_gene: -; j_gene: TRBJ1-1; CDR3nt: TGTGCCAGCAGGGGTGTGGCGGCAGACACTGAAGCTTTCTTT; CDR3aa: CASRGVAADTEAFF
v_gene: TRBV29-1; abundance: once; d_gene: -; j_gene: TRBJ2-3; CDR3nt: TGCAGCGTTGAGGGGTTCGGGAGAGGGTCAGATACGCAGTATTTT; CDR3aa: CSVEGFGRGSDTQYF
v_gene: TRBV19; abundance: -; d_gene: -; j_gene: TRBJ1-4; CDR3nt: TGTGCCAGTAGTCCCCTCGGGGGCGGAGAAAAACTGTTTTTT; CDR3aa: CASSPLGGGEKLFF
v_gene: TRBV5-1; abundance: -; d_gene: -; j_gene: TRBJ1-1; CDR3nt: TGCGCCAGCAGCTTCTCTAACACTGAAGCTTTCTTT; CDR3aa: CASSFSNTEAFF
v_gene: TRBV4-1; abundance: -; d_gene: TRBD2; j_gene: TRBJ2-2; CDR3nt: TGCGCCAGCAGCCCTTTGACTAGCGGGAGCGTCACCGGGGAGCTGTTTTTT; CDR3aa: CASSPLTSGSVTGELFF
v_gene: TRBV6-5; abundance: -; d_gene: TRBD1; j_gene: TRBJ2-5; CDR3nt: TGTGCCAGCAGTTACTCGGGACAGGGAACGTCGTCGACCCAGTACTTC; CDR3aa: CASSYSGQGTSSTQYF
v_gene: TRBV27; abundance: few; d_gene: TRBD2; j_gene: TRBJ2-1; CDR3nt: TGTGCCAGCAGTCCTTCTAGAGCGGGAGGGCTAATAGAGCAGTTCTTC; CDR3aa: CASSPSRAGGLIEQFF
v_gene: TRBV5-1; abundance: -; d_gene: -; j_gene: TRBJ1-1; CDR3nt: TGCGCCAGCAGCTTGGTTGGGGGTGGGAACACTGAAGCTTTCTTT; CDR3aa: CASSLVGGGNTEAFF
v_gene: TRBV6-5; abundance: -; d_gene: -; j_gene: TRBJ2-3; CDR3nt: TGTGCCAGCAGTTACCAGGGACAAAGCACAGATACGCAGTATTTT; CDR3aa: CASSYQGQSTDTQYF
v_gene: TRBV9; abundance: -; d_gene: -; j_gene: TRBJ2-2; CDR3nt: TGTGCCAGCAGCGTTTCGTTATTCACCGGGGAGCTGTTTTTT; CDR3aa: CASSVSLFTGELFF
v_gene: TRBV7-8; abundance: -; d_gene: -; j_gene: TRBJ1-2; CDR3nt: TGTGCCAGCAGCTTAGCGCTAAGGGGGTATGGCTACACCTTC; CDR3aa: CASSLALRGYGYTF
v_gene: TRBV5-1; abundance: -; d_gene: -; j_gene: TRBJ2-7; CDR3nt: TGCGCCAGCAGCCCAGGAGGGACAGCCGGAAAATACGAGCAGTACTTC; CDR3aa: CASSPGGTAGKYEQYF
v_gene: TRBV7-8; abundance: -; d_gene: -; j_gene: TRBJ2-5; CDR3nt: TGTGCCAGCAGCTGGATGCCGACAAGGGGTAGGGAGACCCAGTACTTC; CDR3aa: CASSWMPTRGRETQYF
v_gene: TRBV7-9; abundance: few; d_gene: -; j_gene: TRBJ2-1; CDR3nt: TGTGCCAGCAGCCCGGAACAGCGGGTTTACAATGAGCAGTTCTTC; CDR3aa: CASSPEQRVYNEQFF
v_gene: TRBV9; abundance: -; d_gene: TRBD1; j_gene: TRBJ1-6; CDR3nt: TGTGCCAGCAGCGTAGATCCGACAGGGGGTTTTTCACCCCTCCACTTT; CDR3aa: CASSVDPTGGFSPLHF
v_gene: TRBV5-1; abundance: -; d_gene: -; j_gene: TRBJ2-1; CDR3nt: TGCGCCAGCAGCTTGAGCGGGCCTGACTCCTACAATGAGCAGTTCTTC; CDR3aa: CASSLSGPDSYNEQFF
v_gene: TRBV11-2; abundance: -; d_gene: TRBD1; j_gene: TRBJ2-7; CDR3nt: TGTGCCAGCAACGATGGACAGGGGTACGAGCAGTACTTC; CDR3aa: CASNDGQGYEQYF
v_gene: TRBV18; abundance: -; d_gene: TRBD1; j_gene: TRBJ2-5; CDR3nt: TGTGCCAGCTCACCACCCGGGACAGCAGAAGAGACCCAGTACTTC; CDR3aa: CASSPPGTAEETQYF
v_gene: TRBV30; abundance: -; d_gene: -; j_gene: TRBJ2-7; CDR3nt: TGTGCCTGGAGGGAATCCGCCTACGAGCAGTACTTC; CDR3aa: CAWRESAYEQYF
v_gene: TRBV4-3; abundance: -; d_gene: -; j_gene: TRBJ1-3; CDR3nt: TGCGCCAGCAGCCAAGGCTCTTTAGAGAGCTCTGGAAACACCATATATTTT; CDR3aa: CASSQGSLESSGNTIYF
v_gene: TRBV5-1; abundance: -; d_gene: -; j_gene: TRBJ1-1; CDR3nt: TGCGCCAGCAGCGGGGACGGCCTGAACGGTAAAGCTTTCTTT; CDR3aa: CASSGDGLNGKAFF
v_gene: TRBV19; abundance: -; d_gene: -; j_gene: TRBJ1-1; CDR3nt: TGTGCCAGTAGTTACACCCCGGGCACTGAAGCTTTCTTT; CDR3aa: CASSYTPGTEAFF
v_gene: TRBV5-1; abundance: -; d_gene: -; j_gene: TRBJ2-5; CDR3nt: TGCGCCAGCAGCGTAGGGAACGGTGGAGAGACCCAGTACTTC; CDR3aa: CASSVGNGGETQYF
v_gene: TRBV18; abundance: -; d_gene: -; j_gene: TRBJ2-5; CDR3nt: TGTGCCAGCTCACCGCGACGGGACTCGCAAGAGACCCAGTACTTC; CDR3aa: CASSPRRDSQETQYF
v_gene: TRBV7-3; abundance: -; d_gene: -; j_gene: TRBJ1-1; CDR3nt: TGTGCCAGCAGCCCTGGACACGATAACACTGAAGCTTTCTTT; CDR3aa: CASSPGHDNTEAFF
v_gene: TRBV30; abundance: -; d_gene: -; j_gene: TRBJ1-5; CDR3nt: TGTGCCTGGAGTAAAGACCCCCAGCCCCAGCATTTT; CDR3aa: CAWSKDPQPQHF
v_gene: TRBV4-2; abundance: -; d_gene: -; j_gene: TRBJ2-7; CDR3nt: TGTGCCAGCAGCCAAGATGGAGGAAGCTACGAGCAGTACTTC; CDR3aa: CASSQDGGSYEQYF